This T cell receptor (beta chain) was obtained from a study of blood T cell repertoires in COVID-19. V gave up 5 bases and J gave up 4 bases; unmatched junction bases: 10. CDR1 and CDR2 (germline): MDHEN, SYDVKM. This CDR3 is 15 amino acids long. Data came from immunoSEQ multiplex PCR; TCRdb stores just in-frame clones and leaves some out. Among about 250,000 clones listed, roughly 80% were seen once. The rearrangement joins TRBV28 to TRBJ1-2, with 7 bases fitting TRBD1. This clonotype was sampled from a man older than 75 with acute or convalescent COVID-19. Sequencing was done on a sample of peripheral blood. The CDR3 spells CASSAAPRGSYGYTF. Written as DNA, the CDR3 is TGTGCCAGCAGTGCCGCACCCAGGGGGAGCTATGGCTACACCTTC.